The clone carrying this T cell receptor (beta chain) was seen once. Using unique molecular identifiers, the investigators prepared the TCRbeta library. TCRdb used MiXCR to reprocess the PCR reads, holding one entry per CDR3 protein. The sample records 150,000 to 250,000 distinct CDR3 sequences, roughly 15% being singletons. The sample is drawn from a study of T-cell reconstitution after alpha-beta-depleted transplantation in children. The sequencing used PBMCs from the stem cell graft donor, collected from the stem cell graft. This TCR came from a human donor who donated a stem cell graft to a child with acute lymphoblastic leukemia.

CDR3 nucleotide sequence: TGTGCCATCAGCAAGGACAGGGGTAACTATGGCTACACCTTC. Translation gives CAISKDRGNYGYTF. This rearrangement joins TRBV2 to TRBJ1-2, with 9 bases lining up with TRBD1. In germline, CDR1 is SNHLY, CDR2 FYNNEI. There are 14 residues in the CDR3. The V gene end was trimmed by 10 bases and the J gene end by 1 base; junction bases not matched to a gene: 7.